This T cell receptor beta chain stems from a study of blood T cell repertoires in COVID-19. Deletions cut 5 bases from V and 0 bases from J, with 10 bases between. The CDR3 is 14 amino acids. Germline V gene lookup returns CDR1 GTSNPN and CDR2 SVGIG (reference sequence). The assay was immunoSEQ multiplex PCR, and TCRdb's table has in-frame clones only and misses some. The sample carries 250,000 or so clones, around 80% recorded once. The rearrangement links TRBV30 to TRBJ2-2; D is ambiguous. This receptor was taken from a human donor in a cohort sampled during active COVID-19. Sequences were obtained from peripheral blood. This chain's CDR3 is CAWAQVANTGELFF. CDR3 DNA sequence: TGTGCCTGGGCGCAGGTAGCGAACACCGGGGAGCTGTTTTTT.